Listed below are T cell receptor beta chains from one sample, sequenced in a study of CD8 T cells in Susac syndrome. Using its own MiXCR run on the immunoSEQ multiplex PCR reads, TCRdb lists one record per CDR3 protein. This table has around 200,000 distinct CDR3 sequences, roughly 94% appearing once. The sequenced material came from CD4+ T cells from PBMCs. All receptors derive from a human donor with multiple sclerosis. The CDR3 runs from the conserved cysteine through the conserved F or W. D genes are given only for firm matches. The size of a clone is reported for some rows only, either as once, few or many, or as a class for expanded clones.

CDR3 DNA: TGCAGTGTTCTTATCGACGGAGGCCTCAATCAGCCCCAGCATTTT
CDR3 protein: CSVLIDGGLNQPQHF
D gene: NA
clone size: NA
V gene: TRBV20-1
J gene: TRBJ1-5

CDR3 DNA: TGTGCCAGCAGCTTGGCCCGGACACTCGAGGAGCTCTTC
CDR3 protein: CASSLARTLEELF
D gene: NA
clone size: NA
V gene: TRBV5-4
J gene: TRBJ2-1

CDR3 DNA: TGTGCCAGCAGCATGCTGAGCGCGGCCGGTCGGGGCTACACCTTC
CDR3 protein: CASSMLSAAGRGYTF
D gene: NA
clone size: once
V gene: TRBV2
J gene: TRBJ1-2

CDR3 DNA: TGTGCCAGCAGCGTAGAACGGGGGTACGCAGATACGCAGTATTTT
CDR3 protein: CASSVERGYADTQYF
D gene: NA
clone size: NA
V gene: TRBV9
J gene: TRBJ2-3

CDR3 DNA: TGCAGCGTTGACAGGGATGGCTACACCTTC
CDR3 protein: CSVDRDGYTF
D gene: NA
clone size: NA
V gene: TRBV29-1
J gene: TRBJ1-2

CDR3 DNA: TGCAGTGCGCGCCAGGGAGCGAGTAGTGGAAACACCATATATTTT
CDR3 protein: CSARQGASSGNTIYF
D gene: NA
clone size: NA
V gene: TRBV20-1
J gene: TRBJ1-3

CDR3 DNA: TGTGCCAGCACCGGGTACTATGGCTACACCTTC
CDR3 protein: CASTGYYGYTF
D gene: NA
clone size: NA
V gene: TRBV2
J gene: TRBJ1-2

CDR3 DNA: TGTGCCTGGAGGCAAGGACAGGGAACTGGCTACACCTTC
CDR3 protein: CAWRQGQGTGYTF
D gene: TRBD1
clone size: NA
V gene: TRBV30
J gene: TRBJ1-2

CDR3 DNA: TGTGCCAGCAGCTTAAGGCTAGCGGGGGAGAATGAGCAGTTCTTC
CDR3 protein: CASSLRLAGENEQFF
D gene: TRBD2
clone size: NA
V gene: TRBV11-2
J gene: TRBJ2-1

CDR3 DNA: TGTGCCACCAGGACAGAAGAAAACACCATATATTTT
CDR3 protein: CATRTEENTIYF
D gene: NA
clone size: NA
V gene: TRBV6-5
J gene: TRBJ1-3

CDR3 DNA: TGCAGCGTTGCCGACAGGGGAAGGACTGAAGCTTTCTTT
CDR3 protein: CSVADRGRTEAFF
D gene: TRBD1
clone size: once
V gene: TRBV29-1
J gene: TRBJ1-1

CDR3 DNA: TGTGCCAGCAGGGGGACTACGTACAATGAGCAGTTCTTC
CDR3 protein: CASRGTTYNEQFF
D gene: TRBD2
clone size: NA
V gene: TRBV2
J gene: TRBJ2-1

CDR3 DNA: TGTGCCAGCTCCCCAGGGTACACTGAAGCTTTCTTT
CDR3 protein: CASSPGYTEAFF
D gene: NA
clone size: few
V gene: TRBV7-9
J gene: TRBJ1-1

CDR3 DNA: TGTGCCAGCAGTAGAATGGGACTAGCGGGGGAGGGGCAGTTCTTC
CDR3 protein: CASSRMGLAGEGQFF
D gene: TRBD2
clone size: NA
V gene: TRBV6-2/TRBV6-3
J gene: TRBJ2-1

CDR3 DNA: TGCAGCGTTGTAAGCAGGGTATTAACAAATACGCAGTATTTT
CDR3 protein: CSVVSRVLTNTQYF
D gene: NA
clone size: NA
V gene: TRBV29-1
J gene: TRBJ2-3

CDR3 DNA: TGTGCCAGCAGTTTATGGCTCGGGACCCAGTACTTC
CDR3 protein: CASSLWLGTQYF
D gene: NA
clone size: NA
V gene: TRBV12-3/TRBV12-4
J gene: TRBJ2-5

CDR3 DNA: TGCAGTGCTAGAGGGGAACAGGGCTATGGCTACACCTTC
CDR3 protein: CSARGEQGYGYTF
D gene: NA
clone size: NA
V gene: TRBV20-1
J gene: TRBJ1-2

CDR3 DNA: TGTGCCAGCAGTTACGCTGCTATAAACACTGAAGCTTTCTTT
CDR3 protein: CASSYAAINTEAFF
D gene: NA
clone size: NA
V gene: TRBV6-5
J gene: TRBJ1-1

CDR3 DNA: TGTGCCAGTAGTTCTACAGGGGGTTATGGCTACACCTTC
CDR3 protein: CASSSTGGYGYTF
D gene: TRBD1
clone size: NA
V gene: TRBV27
J gene: TRBJ1-2

CDR3 DNA: TGTGCCTGGAGTGTACGTGGGCCTGGAGTGGGCGAGCAGTACTTC
CDR3 protein: CAWSVRGPGVGEQYF
D gene: NA
clone size: NA
V gene: TRBV30
J gene: TRBJ2-7

CDR3 DNA: TGCAGTGCTCCCTCGGTGGGGTCCTCCCCCTACGAGCAGTACTTC
CDR3 protein: CSAPSVGSSPYEQYF
D gene: NA
clone size: NA
V gene: TRBV20-1
J gene: TRBJ2-7

CDR3 DNA: TGTGCCAGCAGTTACAGGGCGGTCTCTGGAAACACCATATATTTT
CDR3 protein: CASSYRAVSGNTIYF
D gene: NA
clone size: NA
V gene: TRBV6-5
J gene: TRBJ1-3

CDR3 DNA: TGCAGCGTCAACCGGGACAGGGTTTACAATGAGCAGTTCTTC
CDR3 protein: CSVNRDRVYNEQFF
D gene: TRBD1
clone size: NA
V gene: TRBV29-1
J gene: TRBJ2-1